Each of the 27 T cell receptor beta chains below was sequenced from the same sample in a study of cytomegalovirus exposure and HLA in healthy donors. The table came from immunoSEQ multiplex PCR; TCRdb's copy has only in-frame clones and leaves some out. The sample contains hundreds of thousands of clones, 75% to 90% of which appear only once. The material sequenced was PBMCs. Source of these receptors: a woman aged 25 to 39 in good health and CMV-seropositive.

The chain joins TRBV7-7 to TRBJ2-7; a possible D gene is TRBD1 (5 bases). Germline assignment: CDR1 SSHAT and CDR2 FNYEAQ (reference sequence). V was trimmed by 3 bases and J by 3 bases, leaving 9 bases between them. This CDR3 region has 13 residues. CDR3 region: CASSFGQGYEQYF. The CDR3 nucleotides read TGTGCCAGCAGCTTCGGACAAGGCTACGAGCAGTACTTC.

This rearrangement joins TRBV25-1 to TRBJ2-1; TRBD1 matches 10 bases. This CDR3 is built from 15 residues. Germline CDR1 and CDR2: MGHDK and SYGVNS. V shed 5 bases and J 7 bases; nucleotides not matched to a gene: 8. CDR3 protein: CASSKSGQGKNEQFF. DNA for the CDR3: TGTGCCAGCAGTAAGTCGGGACAGGGGAAAAATGAGCAGTTCTTC. The variable domain in full, with the rest retrieved from reference TRBV25-1 and TRBJ2-1, is EADIYQTPRYLVIGTGKKITLECSQTMGHDKMYWYQQDPGMELHLIHYSYGVNSTEKGDLSSESTVSRIRTEHFPLTLESARPSHTSQYLCASSKSGQGKNEQFFGPGTRLTVL.

This chain links TRBV6-4 with TRBJ2-7, with D possibly matching TRBD1 (7 bases). Germline-derived CDR1 and CDR2 are MRHNA and SNTAGT. The CDR3 covers 12 residues. The V and J ends lost 7 bases and 6 bases respectively, with 13 bases between them. The CDR3 nucleotides are TGTGCCAGCACGGAGGGGGCCAGCGAGCAGTACTTC. It specifies CASTEGASEQYF.

Here the CDR3 DNA reads TGCGCCAGCAGCCAGGGACTCCTCACCTACGAGCAGTACTTC. Encoded protein: CASSQGLLTYEQYF. The rearrangement uses TRBV5-1 and TRBJ2-7; TRBD2 might be the D (6 bases). This CDR3 has 14 residues. With 4 bases removed from V and 2 bases from J, the gap between germline ends came to 13 bases. CDR1 and CDR2 (germline): SGHRS, YFSETQ.

The V and J genes are TRBV7-8 and TRBJ2-1; no firm D call. V was trimmed by 2 bases and J by 1 base, leaving 6 bases between them. The CDR3 consists of 14 residues. CDR1 and CDR2 from the germline V gene are SGHVS and FQNEAQ. The CDR3 is CASSLFYSYNEQFF. The CDR3 bases are TGTGCCAGCAGCTTATTCTATTCCTACAATGAGCAGTTCTTC. The full variable domain, completed using reference TRBV7-8 and TRBJ2-1, is GAGVSQSPRYKVAKRGQDVALRCDPISGHVSLFWYQQALGQGPEFLTYFQNEAQLDKSGLPSDRFFAERPEGSVSTLKIQRTQQEDSAVYLCASSLFYSYNEQFFGPGTRLTVL.

The CDR3 loop reads CASSWAEANNEQFF. As DNA, the CDR3 is TGCGCCAGCAGCTGGGCGGAGGCGAACAATGAGCAGTTCTTC. The chain carries TRBV5-1 and TRBJ2-1; tentative D call: TRBD2 (5 bases). CDR1 is SGHRS and CDR2 is YFSETQ in the germline V gene. V was clipped by 3 bases and J by 5 bases, with 12 bases between them. This CDR3 is 14 amino acids long.

The genes are TRBV18 and TRBJ1-4; maybe TRBD1 (6 bases). Germline V gene lookup returns CDR1 KGHSH and CDR2 LQKENI. Trimming removed 0 bases at V and 7 bases at J, with 15 bases between. The CDR3 runs 16 residues. The CDR3 DNA reads as TGTGCCAGCTCACCACCGAAAAGGGGGACGGGTGAAAAACTGTTTTTT. As protein: CASSPPKRGTGEKLFF.

V and J are TRBV21-1 and TRBJ2-7; TRBD2 is the table's D call, not checked against the DNA. TRBV21-1 is tagged as a pseudogene. The CDR3 spans 14 residues. This CDR3 reads CASSIAGGTYEQYF. The DNA of the CDR3 is TGTGCCAGCAGCATTGCGGGAGGTACTTACGAGCAGTACTTC.

The genes are TRBV5-4 and TRBJ2-7; tentative D call: TRBD1 (5 bases). Germline V CDR1 and CDR2: SGHNT, YYREEE (reference sequence). Trimming stripped 1 base from V and 3 bases from J, with 14 bases between. The CDR3 is made up of 15 amino acids. The CDR3 is CASSLSGFGIYEQYF. The CDR3 nucleotides read TGTGCCAGCAGCTTGTCAGGGTTTGGGATCTACGAGCAGTACTTC.

The chain links TRBV7-6 to TRBJ1-5; D unresolved. The CDR3 consists of 14 residues. Germline CDR1 reads SGHVS; CDR2 reads FNYEAQ. Deletions cut 2 bases from V and 0 bases from J, with 5 bases between. In nucleotides, the CDR3 is TGTGCCAGCAGCTTAACAGATAGCAATCAGCCCCAGCATTTT. Amino acid sequence: CASSLTDSNQPQHF.

The J gene is TRBJ2-1, the V gene TRBV10-2; 8 bases are a match to TRBD2. From germline, CDR1 is WSHSY and CDR2 SAAADI. Trimming at V came to 6 bases and at J to 4 bases, leaving 8 bases not matched to a gene. The CDR3 has 15 amino acids. CDR3 loop: CASSLTSAEYNEQFF. The CDR3 DNA is TGCGCCAGCAGCCTGACTAGCGCCGAATACAATGAGCAGTTCTTC.

This chain links TRBV2 with TRBJ2-1, with D maybe TRBD1 (5 bases). Per germline, CDR1 SNHLY and CDR2 FYNNEI. Trimming stripped 8 bases from V and 7 bases from J, with 18 bases between. The CDR3 contains 14 residues. The chain's CDR3 is CASSDSFDYNEQFF. CDR3 DNA sequence: TGTGCCAGCTCCGACAGTTTTGATTATAATGAGCAGTTCTTC.

The rearrangement links TRBV7-6 to TRBJ2-1; 7 bases agree with TRBD2. Germline CDR1 is SGHVS and CDR2 is FNYEAQ. This CDR3 is 17 amino acids long. J lost 1 base, V lost 4 bases, and 10 bases had no gene match. This CDR3 reads CASSSEFSGLSYNEQFF. The DNA for the CDR3 is TGTGCCAGCAGCTCCGAATTTAGCGGGTTATCCTACAATGAGCAGTTCTTC.

J is TRBJ1-2 and V is TRBV6-1; D ambiguous. Per the germline V gene, CDR1 is MNHNS and CDR2 is SASEGT. CDR3 length equals 13 residues. The V end lost 7 bases, the J end lost 1 base, and 10 bases lay between the germline ends. The CDR3 spells CASTLADNYGYTF. The CDR3 DNA sequence: TGTGCCAGCACTCTGGCAGATAACTATGGCTACACCTTC.

This chain joins TRBV5-1 and TRBJ2-1; 9 nucleotides align to TRBD2. The V segment lost 6 bases and the J segment 7 bases; nucleotides outside the gene matches: 11. There are 15 residues in the CDR3. Looked up from germline, CDR1 is SGHRS and CDR2 is YFSETQ. CDR3 coding DNA: TGCGCCAGCACCCAGACTAGCGGAACGGGGAATGAGCAGTTCTTC. Translating it yields CASTQTSGTGNEQFF.

This clone was observed once. The chain links TRBV28 to TRBJ1-1; 10 bases are shared with TRBD1. Trimming removed 4 bases from V and 5 bases from J; junction bases left unmatched: 1. This CDR3 spans 13 amino acids. Germline loops: CDR1 MDHEN, CDR2 SYDVKM. CDR3 protein: CASSWDRGTEAFF. The CDR3 region has the DNA TGTGCCAGCAGTTGGGACAGGGGAACTGAAGCTTTCTTT. The whole variable domain, filled in from reference TRBV28 and TRBJ1-1, reads DVKVTQSSRYLVKRTGEKVFLECVQDMDHENMFWYRQDPGLGLRLIYFSYDVKMKEKGDIPEGYSVSREKKERFSLILESASTNQTSMYLCASSWDRGTEAFFGQGTRLTVV.

This chain uses TRBV6-1 with TRBJ2-1; TRBD2 matches 12 bases. CDR1 MNHNS and CDR2 SASEGT come from the germline V gene. This CDR3 is built from 14 residues. V was pared by 4 bases and J by 6 bases, with 1 base of the junction left unmatched. The CDR3 loop reads CASSVTSGSNEQFF. For the CDR3, the DNA is TGTGCCAGCAGTGTGACTAGCGGGAGCAATGAGCAGTTCTTC.

This rearrangement joins TRBV2 to TRBJ1-5; tentatively, D is TRBD1 (5 bases). Per the germline V gene, CDR1 is SNHLY and CDR2 is FYNNEI. The CDR3 has 14 residues. V lost 6 bases and J lost 1, with 10 bases in between. The CDR3 loop reads CASSGDSSNQPQHF. The DNA for the CDR3 is TGTGCCAGCAGCGGAGACAGCAGCAATCAGCCCCAGCATTTT.

DNA of the CDR3: TGTGCCAGTAGTACTTCTAGCGGGAGGGCGAGCACAGATACGCAGTATTTT. The encoded protein is CASSTSSGRASTDTQYF. The chain recombines TRBV19 with TRBJ2-3; 12 bases map to TRBD2. The germline gives CDR1 LNHDA, CDR2 SQIVND (reference sequence). V shed 4 bases and J 0 bases; nucleotides not matched to a gene: 5. CDR3 size: 17 residues.

The chain carries TRBV27 and TRBJ1-1; D not certain. Germline lookup yields CDR1 MNHEY and CDR2 SMNVEV (reference sequence). This CDR3 has 13 residues. Trimming cost V 3 bases and J 3 bases, with 8 bases left between them. CDR3 protein: CASSLTYDTEAFF. Here the CDR3 DNA reads TGTGCCAGCAGTTTGACATATGACACTGAAGCTTTCTTT.

The sample holds one count of this clone. This sequence joins TRBV11-3 and TRBJ2-2; tentatively, D is TRBD2 (5 bases). This CDR3 spans 16 amino acids. Germline V gene lookup returns CDR1 SGHNT and CDR2 YENEEA. V was pared by 5 bases and J by 2 bases, with 15 bases between. The CDR3 is CASSPDSRGNTGELFF. The CDR3, as DNA: TGTGCCAGCAGCCCAGACTCCCGGGGAAACACCGGGGAGCTGTTTTTT.

This clone was counted once. A read error may produce the germline difference seen at one junction end. This sequence joins TRBV4-2 and TRBJ1-4; maybe TRBD1 (6 bases). Germline CDR1 is LGHNA and CDR2 is YNFKEQ. The CDR3 length is 14 residues. CDR3 DNA: TGTGCCAGCGGCCAAGCGGACAGTAATGAAAAACTGTTTTTT. Translated: CASGQADSNEKLFF.

The chain joins TRBV30 to TRBJ2-2, with 8 bases identical to TRBD2. The junction had 7 bases not matched to a gene; V was cut back by 4 bases and J by 0 bases. Per germline, CDR1 GTSNPN and CDR2 SVGIG (reference sequence). The length of the CDR3 is 16 residues. The CDR3 loop is CAWTTGGRSNTGELFF. CDR3 DNA sequence: TGTGCCTGGACCACCGGCGGGAGGTCGAACACCGGGGAGCTGTTTTTT.

J is TRBJ2-3 and V is TRBV5-1; TRBD2 matches 7 bases. This CDR3 is 15 amino acids long. Germline-derived CDR1 and CDR2 are SGHRS and YFSETQ. Trimming removed 4 bases from V and 3 bases from J; junction bases left unmatched: 8. The CDR3 here is CASSGSGGLTDTQYF. The CDR3 DNA is TGCGCCAGCAGCGGGTCGGGGGGATTAACAGATACGCAGTATTTT.

The V and J genes are TRBV5-1 and TRBJ2-7; D might be TRBD2 (6 bases). Trimming cost V 0 bases and J 0 bases, with 13 bases left between them. Germline values: CDR1 SGHRS, CDR2 YFSETQ. The CDR3 has 16 amino acids. CDR3 sequence (DNA): TGCGCCAGCAGCTTGGCCTGGCGGGGATTCTCCTACGAGCAGTACTTC. Amino acid sequence: CASSLAWRGFSYEQYF.

The V call is TRBV10-3, the J call TRBJ1-2; 9 bases are shared with TRBD1. Germline-derived CDR1 and CDR2 are ENHRY and SYGVKD. The CDR3 is 16 residues long. V was clipped by 2 bases and J by 4 bases; unmatched bases: 8. The CDR3 here is CAISEGNGQGPYGYTF. CDR3 coding DNA: TGTGCCATCAGTGAGGGGAACGGACAGGGGCCCTATGGCTACACCTTC.

The chain is built from TRBV7-9 and TRBJ2-3; the match to TRBD2 covers 12 bases. V lost 3 bases, J lost 1 base, and 5 bases stayed unmatched. The CDR3 length is 17 residues. Germline-derived CDR1 and CDR2 are SEHNR and FQNEAQ (reference sequence). Here the CDR3 DNA reads TGTGCCAGCAGCTTCCCTAGCGGGAGGGGGGGCACAGATACGCAGTATTTT. It codes for CASSFPSGRGGTDTQYF.